These 29 T cell receptor beta chains were all obtained from the same sample, sequenced in a study of pediatric ulcerative colitis. TCRdb's copy holds only in-frame clones and misses some; the assay was immunoSEQ multiplex PCR. The sample consists of 55,000 to 65,000 clones, 75% to 85% of them appearing once. The sequenced sample consisted of blood. These receptor sequences come from a boy between 5 and 17 years old with moderate ulcerative colitis.

The chain has TRBV6-4 and TRBJ2-3; 7 nucleotides match TRBD2. J gave up 3 bases and V 6 bases, and 9 bases lay outside the gene matches. Germline CDR1 is MRHNA and CDR2 is SNTAGT. The CDR3 has 15 amino acids. The CDR3: CASRSEAGTTDTQYF. The CDR3, as DNA: TGTGCCAGCAGAAGCGAAGCGGGGACTACAGATACGCAGTATTTT.

The chain couples TRBV7-3 to TRBJ2-3; D gene unclear. V lost 2 bases and J 3 bases, leaving 6 bases between the germline ends. The CDR3 contains 13 residues. The V gene's germline CDR1 is SGHTA and CDR2 FQGTGA. The chain's CDR3 is CASSLLDTDTQYF. CDR3 DNA sequence: TGTGCCAGCAGCTTACTAGATACAGATACGCAGTATTTT. Variable domain in full (rest from reference TRBV7-3 and TRBJ2-3): GAGVSQTPSNKVTEKGKYVELRCDPISGHTALYWYRQSLGQGPEFLIYFQGTGAADDSGLPNDRFFAVRPEGSVSTLKIQRTERGDSAVYLCASSLLDTDTQYFGPGTRLTVL.

The chain has TRBV4-2 and TRBJ1-2; D is unclear. Trimming left V 0 bases short and J 0 bases short, with 14 bases between. The CDR3 loop spans 17 amino acids. Germline V CDR1 and CDR2: LGHNA, YNFKEQ. In DNA, the CDR3 is TGTGCCAGCAGCCAAGAAGGAACAGCAAATGCTAACTATGGCTACACCTTC. It codes for CASSQEGTANANYGYTF.

V gene TRBV7-9 combines with J gene TRBJ1-1; tentatively, D is TRBD1 (6 bases). The CDR3 has 14 amino acids. From germline, CDR1 is SEHNR and CDR2 FQNEAQ (reference sequence). V gave up 4 bases and J gave up 1 base, with 10 bases separating them. The CDR3 coding sequence is TGTGCCAGCAGCTCCGGACAGTCGAACACTGAAGCTTTCTTT. Translated: CASSSGQSNTEAFF.

V is TRBV13 and J is TRBJ1-3; the D is unclear. Germline V gives CDR1 PRHDT, CDR2 FYEKMQ (reference sequence). The CDR3 is made up of 15 amino acids. V dropped 2 bases and J dropped 2 bases, with 10 bases sitting between them. CDR3 residues: CASSLLGDAGNTIYF. CDR3 nucleotides: TGTGCCAGCAGCTTACTCGGGGATGCTGGAAACACCATATATTTT.

This chain joins TRBV6-5 and TRBJ2-7; D might be TRBD1 (6 bases). V was trimmed by 4 bases and J by 4 bases, leaving 8 bases between them. This CDR3 is 12 amino acids long. Per the germline V gene, CDR1 is MNHEY and CDR2 is SVGAGI. CDR3 amino acids: CASSSTGYEQYF. The CDR3 region has the DNA TGTGCCAGCAGTTCCACAGGGTACGAGCAGTACTTC.

The chain has TRBV6-1 and TRBJ2-3; D is undetermined. The CDR3 totals 13 residues. In germline, CDR1 is MNHNS, CDR2 SASEGT. Trimming removed 7 bases from V and 1 base from J, with 9 bases in between. CDR3 region: CASTSRRTDTQYF. In DNA, the CDR3 is TGTGCCAGCACGAGCAGGCGCACAGATACGCAGTATTTT.

CDR3 in amino acids: CASSLPGQAAEQFF. In nucleotides, the CDR3 is TGTGCCAGCAGCCTACCGGGGCAGGCGGCTGAGCAGTTCTTC. The gene calls are TRBV9 and TRBJ2-1; either TRBD1 or TRBD2 may fit D (5 bases each). Germline CDR1 SGDLS, CDR2 YYNGEE. Trimming pared 4 bases from V and 9 bases from J, leaving 17 bases between. The CDR3 loop spans 14 amino acids.

In this sample, this clone turned up once. The chain carries TRBV6-4 and TRBJ1-4; 9 bases align to TRBD1. This CDR3 is built from 15 residues. The V gene's germline CDR1 is MRHNA and CDR2 SNTAGT. The J segment lost 11 bases and the V segment lost 4 bases, leaving 11 bases of the junction unmatched. CDR3 sequence reads: CASSASGTGMSKLFF. The CDR3, as DNA: TGTGCCAGCAGTGCCTCCGGGACAGGGATGAGTAAACTGTTTTTT.

This clone appeared once. The V gene is TRBV25-1, the J gene TRBJ2-7, with 8 bases identical to TRBD2. CDR1 MGHDK and CDR2 SYGVNS come from the germline V gene. The CDR3 is made up of 17 amino acids. Germline trimming cut 1 base from V and 4 bases from J; bases unmatched to any gene: 12. The CDR3 DNA follows: TGTGCCAGCAGTGAATCTCCCGGGAGGGGCGGAGGATACGAGCAGTACTTC. The encoded protein is CASSESPGRGGGYEQYF.

The chain combines TRBV9 with TRBJ2-7; TRBD1 matches 7 bases. This CDR3 contains 13 residues. J was trimmed by 3 bases and V by 3 bases; bases with no gene match: 3. CDR1 is SGDLS and CDR2 is YYNGEE in the germline V gene. This CDR3 is CASSGRTGYEQYF. In DNA, the CDR3 is TGTGCCAGCAGCGGACGGACAGGCTACGAGCAGTACTTC. Full variable domain (remainder filled in from reference TRBV9 and TRBJ2-7): DSGVTQTPKHLITATGQRVTLRCSPRSGDLSVYWYQQSLDQGLQFLIQYYNGEERAKGNILERFSAQQFPDLHSELNLSSLELGDSALYFCASSGRTGYEQYFGPGTRLTVT.

For the CDR3, the DNA is TGTGCCAGCAGCTTATTATCAGGGAATGGCTACACCTTC. It specifies CASSLLSGNGYTF. The gene calls are TRBV5-4 and TRBJ1-2, with a weak D call TRBD1 (5 bases). Trimming stripped 2 bases from V and 6 bases from J, with 11 bases between. This CDR3 spans 13 amino acids. Germline V lookup: CDR1 SGHNT, CDR2 YYREEE (reference sequence).

V gene TRBV2 combines with J gene TRBJ2-3, with D possibly matching TRBD2 (5 bases). In germline, CDR1 is SNHLY, CDR2 FYNNEI. The ends were cut back, 9 bases at V and 9 bases at J, with 16 bases in the middle. This CDR3 is 12 amino acids long. CDR3 nucleotide sequence: TGTGCCAGGGCTCAGGAGAGGGTCACGCAGTATTTT. It codes for CARAQERVTQYF.

V usage is TRBV6-5 and J usage is TRBJ2-7, with 7 bases lining up with TRBD1. The CDR3 runs 14 residues. Germline lookup yields CDR1 MNHEY and CDR2 SVGAGI. With V trimmed by 6 bases and J by 2 bases, 7 bases remained unmatched. CDR3 residues: CASRWTGPTYEQYF. The DNA for the CDR3 is TGTGCCAGCAGATGGACAGGACCAACCTACGAGCAGTACTTC.

This chain connects TRBV5-4 to TRBJ2-1, with a tentative D call TRBD2 (6 bases). Looked up from germline, CDR1 is SGHNT and CDR2 is YYREEE (reference sequence). Trimming left V 4 bases short and J 6 bases short, with 14 bases between. This CDR3 region has 14 residues. This CDR3 is CASSADLGGNEQFF. The CDR3 DNA sequence: TGTGCCAGCAGCGCTGACTTGGGGGGCAATGAGCAGTTCTTC.

The CDR3 reads CASSPDGSYEQYF. CDR3 nucleotide sequence: TGTGCCAGCAGTCCGGACGGTTCCTACGAGCAGTACTTC. The rearrangement joins TRBV27 to TRBJ2-7; D not certain. V was clipped by 5 bases and J by 1 base, with 9 bases between them. Germline CDR1 MNHEY, CDR2 SMNVEV (reference sequence). The CDR3 length is 13 residues.

The CDR3 sequence is CASSYSKVTGELFF. The CDR3 region has the DNA TGTGCCAGCAGTTACTCGAAGGTAACCGGGGAGCTGTTTTTT. The chain combines TRBV6-6 with TRBJ2-2, with D hard to call. With 0 bases removed from V and 5 bases from J, the gap between germline ends came to 7 bases. The CDR3 has 14 residues. Germline V CDR1 and CDR2: MNHNY, SVGAGI (reference sequence).

The chain links TRBV27 to TRBJ2-7; weak D call: TRBD1 (6 bases). Germline V gives CDR1 MNHEY, CDR2 SMNVEV (reference sequence). The CDR3 is 16 amino acids. The V end was cut by 0 bases, the J end by 2 bases, with 14 bases between. This chain's CDR3 is CASSLSIGTKPYEQYF. Here the CDR3 DNA reads TGTGCCAGCAGTTTATCGATCGGGACAAAACCCTACGAGCAGTACTTC.

The genes are TRBV6-1 and TRBJ1-2, with a tentative D call TRBD1 (5 bases). Germline-derived CDR1 and CDR2 are MNHNS and SASEGT. The CDR3 runs 14 residues. Trimming took off 2 bases at V and 6 bases at J, with 13 bases between the two ends. CDR3 nucleotide sequence: TGTGCCAGCAGTGAATTTGGTCAGGGTGATGGCTACACCTTC. It specifies CASSEFGQGDGYTF.

This clone was seen only a few times. The V call is TRBV5-6, the J call TRBJ1-1, with a tentative D call TRBD1 (6 bases). The CDR3 contains 15 residues. V lost 5 bases to trimming and J lost 5 bases, with 19 bases between them. From germline, CDR1 is SGHDT and CDR2 YYEEEE. In DNA form, the CDR3 reads TGTGCCAGCAGACCCGACGTTGAAGGGGGGACTGAAGCTTTCTTT. This sequence encodes CASRPDVEGGTEAFF. Drawing the rest from reference TRBV5-6 and TRBJ1-1, the complete variable domain is DAGVTQSPTHLIKTRGQQVTLRCSPKSGHDTVSWYQQALGQGPQFIFQYYEEEERQRGNFPDRFSGHQFPNYSSELNVNALLLGDSALYLCASRPDVEGGTEAFFGQGTRLTVV.

This chain links TRBV30 with TRBJ2-7; 7 positions agree with TRBD2. The CDR3 length is 19 residues. V dropped 0 bases and J dropped 5; count of bases not matched to a gene: 22. The germline gives CDR1 GTSNPN, CDR2 SVGIG (reference sequence). CDR3 in DNA: TGTGCCTGGAGTGTAGGGAAGGGCGGGAGTATTTTCTCTTGGGACGAGCAGTACTTC. Translation: CAWSVGKGGSIFSWDEQYF.

The chain recombines TRBV4-2 with TRBJ2-1, with D perhaps matching TRBD2 (6 bases). CDR3 size: 15 residues. V was cut by 3 bases and J by 5 bases, with 14 bases left in between. CDR1 is LGHNA and CDR2 is YNFKEQ in the germline V gene. The CDR3 spells CASSHPGTGNNEQFF. The DNA for the CDR3 is TGTGCCAGCAGCCACCCCGGGACTGGTAACAATGAGCAGTTCTTC.

A single count supports this clone. The rearrangement joins TRBV5-1 to TRBJ1-5, with D perhaps TRBD1 (6 bases). This CDR3 is 15 amino acids long. The V and J ends lost 0 bases and 2 bases respectively, with 9 bases between them. In germline, CDR1 is SGHRS, CDR2 YFSETQ. The CDR3 sequence: CASSLGPGGNQPQHF. CDR3 nucleotides: TGCGCCAGCAGCTTGGGACCAGGGGGCAATCAGCCCCAGCATTTT.

This clone occurred a few times. V and J are TRBV6-1 and TRBJ1-2; D not certain. Trimming stripped 1 base from V and 2 bases from J, with 8 bases between. Germline V gene lookup returns CDR1 MNHNS and CDR2 SASEGT. The length of the CDR3 is 14 residues. The DNA of the CDR3 is TGTGCCAGCAGTGAAGGACATCGGAACTATGGCTACACCTTC. Translating it yields CASSEGHRNYGYTF.

This chain connects TRBV5-1 to TRBJ1-1, with D uncertain. Trimming stripped 0 bases from V and 3 bases from J, with 6 bases between. The germline CDR1 and CDR2 sequences are SGHRS and YFSETQ. The CDR3 sequence is 13 residues long. In DNA, the CDR3 is TGCGCCAGCAGCTTGGATAGGGACACTGAAGCTTTCTTT. Protein product: CASSLDRDTEAFF.

V gene TRBV19 combines with J gene TRBJ2-7; TRBD1 matches 10 bases. The trim removed 8 bases at V and 3 bases at J, leaving 7 bases unmatched. The germline V gene has CDR1 LNHDA and CDR2 SQIVND (reference sequence). This CDR3 is built from 14 residues. In nucleotides, the CDR3 is TGTGCCAGTGAGGAGGGACAGGGGAGCTACGAGCAGTACTTC. As protein: CASEEGQGSYEQYF.

The chain carries TRBV5-4 and TRBJ2-1; 9 bases are shared with TRBD2. CDR1 is SGHNT and CDR2 is YYREEE in the germline V gene (reference sequence). Unmatched junction bases numbered 7, after V lost 4 bases and J lost 8 bases. The CDR3 runs 14 residues. CDR3 protein: CASSVAGAGDEQFF. The CDR3 DNA sequence: TGTGCCAGCAGCGTAGCGGGGGCGGGGGATGAGCAGTTCTTC.

The chain is built from TRBV19 and TRBJ1-5; 8 bases align to TRBD1. Looked up from germline, CDR1 is LNHDA and CDR2 is SQIVND (reference sequence). The CDR3 loop spans 15 amino acids. Losses at the gene ends were 5 bases for V and 7 bases for J; bases not matched to a gene: 10. Written as DNA, the CDR3 is TGTGCCAGTAGTGCCCGGACAGGGAAGGAACAGCCCCAGCATTTT. Amino acids: CASSARTGKEQPQHF.

J is TRBJ2-1 and V is TRBV19; D possibly corresponds to TRBD2 (7 bases). This CDR3 comprises 15 residues. The V end was cut by 5 bases, the J end by 8 bases, with 19 bases between. CDR1 and CDR2 from the germline V gene are LNHDA and SQIVND (reference sequence). Here the CDR3 reads CASSDGGASAYEQFF. CDR3 DNA: TGTGCCAGTAGTGATGGGGGGGCCTCGGCTTATGAGCAGTTCTTC. Together with reference TRBV19 and TRBJ2-1, the CDR3 gives the full variable domain: DGGITQSPKYLFRKEGQNVTLSCEQNLNHDAMYWYRQDPGQGLRLIYYSQIVNDFQKGDIAEGYSVSREKKESFPLTVTSAQKNPTAFYLCASSDGGASAYEQFFGPGTRLTVL.